Shown below are 26 T cell receptor beta chains from a single sample sequenced in a study of blood T cell repertoires in COVID-19. Produced via immunoSEQ multiplex PCR; TCRdb's table is partial and in-frame only. The table includes some 25,000 clones, around 90% detected once. The specimen sequenced was peripheral blood. Receptor source: a man in his 70s with acute or convalescent COVID-19.

The rearrangement joins TRBV4-3 to TRBJ2-3, with D possibly matching TRBD2 (6 bases). The germline gives CDR1 LGHNA, CDR2 YSLEER. Trimming took 4 bases from V and 2 from J, leaving 10 bases between them. The CDR3 length is 14 residues. The CDR3 DNA reads TGCGCCAGCAGCCTTCGACTAGTCACAGATACGCAGTATTTT. This translates into CASSLRLVTDTQYF.

This chain uses TRBV7-9 with TRBJ1-1, with a weak D call TRBD1 (5 bases). Looked up from germline, CDR1 is SEHNR and CDR2 is FQNEAQ (reference sequence). The CDR3 is 15 residues long. V gave up 3 bases and J gave up 2 bases, with 13 bases separating them. The CDR3 DNA sequence: TGTGCCAGCAGCTTCCCCGGAGGGGCCAACACTGAAGCTTTCTTT. Residues: CASSFPGGANTEAFF.

The chain combines TRBV6-5 with TRBJ2-3, with D possibly matching TRBD2 (6 bases). Germline V gene lookup returns CDR1 MNHEY and CDR2 SVGAGI. CDR3 length: 15 residues. V shed 8 bases and J shed 1 base, with 16 bases lying between them. CDR3 protein: CASGRGRRGTDTQYF. In DNA form, the CDR3 reads TGTGCCAGCGGTCGGGGGAGGCGAGGCACAGATACGCAGTATTTT.

The rearrangement joins TRBV5-5 to TRBJ2-5; 7 bases line up with TRBD2. CDR1 is SGHKS and CDR2 is YYEKEE in the germline V gene (reference sequence). This CDR3 has 14 amino acids. V shed 1 base and J 5 bases; nucleotides not matched to a gene: 5. CDR3 loop: CASSLSGGFETQYF. The CDR3 DNA reads as TGTGCCAGCAGCTTGTCGGGGGGTTTTGAGACCCAGTACTTC.

The chain has TRBV5-1 and TRBJ2-4, with TRBD1 as a possible D gene (5 bases). There are 15 residues in the CDR3. Germline CDR1 is SGHRS and CDR2 is YFSETQ. Trimming shortened V by 0 bases and J by 4 bases, and 11 bases separated the two germline ends. This CDR3 reads CASSLEPTAKNIQYF. The CDR3 DNA reads TGCGCCAGCAGCTTGGAGCCGACAGCAAAAAACATTCAGTACTTC.

V usage is TRBV2 and J usage is TRBJ1-2; the match to TRBD1 covers 7 bases. V dropped 3 bases and J dropped 3; count of bases not matched to a gene: 4. This CDR3 comprises 14 residues. Germline V gene sequence: CDR1 SNHLY, CDR2 FYNNEI. For the CDR3, the DNA is TGTGCCAGCAGTGAGGGACAGAGCTACTATGGCTACACCTTC. Residues: CASSEGQSYYGYTF.

This clone was found a few times. The chain links TRBV25-1 to TRBJ2-3; tentatively, D is TRBD2 (6 bases). The CDR3 extends over 13 amino acids. The germline V gene encodes CDR1 MGHDK and CDR2 SYGVNS. V was cut by 5 bases and J by 6 bases, with 12 bases left in between. CDR3 DNA sequence: TGTGCCAGCAGTCCTCCTGGGAGGGATACGCAGTATTTT. Its translation: CASSPPGRDTQYF.

V usage is TRBV7-3 and J usage is TRBJ2-3; TRBD2 aligns across 11 bases. With V trimmed by 5 bases and J by 4 bases, 5 bases remained unmatched. Germline V CDR1 and CDR2: SGHTA, FQGTGA. The CDR3 covers 15 residues. As DNA, the CDR3 is TGTGCCAGCAGCAAAACTAGCGGGAGACCAGATACGCAGTATTTT. This translates into CASSKTSGRPDTQYF.

The gene calls are TRBV11-2 and TRBJ2-5, with 10 bases that match TRBD2. The CDR3 has 17 residues. The J segment lost 2 bases and the V segment lost 4 bases, leaving 10 bases of the junction unmatched. Germline assignment: CDR1 SGHAT and CDR2 FQNNGV. CDR3 loop: CASSSVGTSVPQETQYF. The CDR3 DNA sequence: TGTGCCAGCAGCTCAGTCGGGACTAGCGTACCACAAGAGACCCAGTACTTC. The whole variable domain, remainder taken from reference TRBV11-2 and TRBJ2-5, is EAGVAQSPRYKIIEKRQSVAFWCNPISGHATLYWYQQILGQGPKLLIQFQNNGVVDDSQLPKDRFSAERLKGVDSTLKIQPAKLEDSAVYLCASSSVGTSVPQETQYFGPGTRLLVL.

This sequence joins TRBV18 and TRBJ2-3; 8 nucleotides match TRBD1. From germline, CDR1 is KGHSH and CDR2 LQKENI. The CDR3 runs 16 residues. V lost 3 bases to trimming and J lost 0 bases; unmatched junction nucleotides: 5. CDR3 DNA sequence: TGTGCCAGCTCACCTTTAAGGACAGGGAGCACAGATACGCAGTATTTT. It specifies CASSPLRTGSTDTQYF.

The rearrangement joins TRBV6-6 to TRBJ1-2; the D gene is possibly TRBD1 (5 bases). CDR3 size: 13 residues. The germline gives CDR1 MNHNY, CDR2 SVGAGI (reference sequence). V dropped 1 base and J dropped 7 bases, with 10 bases sitting between them. CDR3 sequence: CASSYFRERGYTF. The CDR3 DNA reads as TGTGCCAGCAGTTACTTCAGGGAACGTGGCTACACCTTC.

The chain joins TRBV27 to TRBJ2-5; 8 positions agree with TRBD1. V was clipped by 5 bases and J by 5 bases; unmatched bases: 7. The CDR3 covers 14 residues. CDR1 and CDR2 from the germline V gene are MNHEY and SMNVEV (reference sequence). The CDR3 region is CASSTGTGGETQYF. The CDR3 coding sequence is TGTGCCAGCAGTACCGGGACAGGAGGGGAGACCCAGTACTTC.

This chain uses TRBV10-1 with TRBJ2-7, with 7 positions matching TRBD1. CDR1 is WNHNN and CDR2 is SYGVQD in the germline V gene (reference sequence). The CDR3 is 13 amino acids. Losses at the gene ends were 4 bases for V and 5 bases for J; bases not matched to a gene: 5. CDR3 bases: TGCGCCAGCAGTGGCGACAGGGCCCACGAGCAGTACTTC. Translated, it gives CASSGDRAHEQYF.

The chain uses TRBV19 and TRBJ1-1; 10 bases match TRBD1. Looked up from germline, CDR1 is LNHDA and CDR2 is SQIVND (reference sequence). The J segment lost 5 bases and the V segment lost 6 bases, leaving 12 bases of the junction unmatched. The CDR3 sequence is 16 residues long. CDR3 sequence reads: CASRTGTGDGRTEAFF. CDR3 DNA sequence: TGTGCCAGTAGAACCGGGACAGGGGATGGGCGGACTGAAGCTTTCTTT.

J is TRBJ2-5 and V is TRBV12-3 or TRBV12-4; the match to TRBD2 covers 7 bases. With 8 bases clipped from V and 2 bases from J, the junction kept 5 bases outside the gene matches. CDR3 size: 13 residues. CDR3 region: CASHPGGQETQYF. The CDR3 DNA reads as TGTGCCAGCCACCCGGGAGGTCAAGAGACCCAGTACTTC.

The J gene is TRBJ1-3, the V gene TRBV18, with D perhaps TRBD1 (6 bases). Germline values: CDR1 KGHSH, CDR2 LQKENI. Trimming stripped 3 bases from V and 2 bases from J, with 11 bases between. CDR3 length: 15 amino acids. In DNA form, the CDR3 reads TGTGCCAGCTCACCCGGACAGTTAACTGGAAACACCATATATTTT. Amino acids: CASSPGQLTGNTIYF.

This rearrangement joins TRBV2 to TRBJ1-1; a weak D match, TRBD1 (5 bases). V lost 8 bases and J lost 11, with 21 bases in between. Germline CDR1 and CDR2: SNHLY and FYNNEI. The CDR3 contains 13 residues. CDR3 nucleotides: TGTGCCAGCCTCGGAACGCAGGGTTCCGTTGCTTTCTTT. Protein: CASLGTQGSVAFF. Together with reference TRBV2 and TRBJ1-1, the CDR3 gives the full variable domain: EPEVTQTPSHQVTQMGQEVILRCVPISNHLYFYWYRQILGQKVEFLVSFYNNEISEKSEIFDDQFSVERPDGSNFTLKIRSTKLEDSAMYFCASLGTQGSVAFFGQGTRLTVV.

DNA for the CDR3: TGTGCAGCAGCCGTCGGGGGGAGGAGTTCACCCCTCCACTTT. This codes for CAAAVGGRSSPLHF. The V call is TRBV7-9, the J call TRBJ1-6, with D possibly TRBD1 on 5 matching bases. In germline, CDR1 is SEHNR, CDR2 FQNEAQ (reference sequence). This CDR3 contains 14 residues. Together with reference TRBV7-9 and TRBJ1-6, the CDR3 gives the full variable domain: DTGVSQNPRHKITKRGQNVTFRCDPISEHNRLYWYRQTLGQGPEFLTYFQNEAQLEKSRLLSDRFSAERPKGSFSTLEIQRTEQGDSAMYLCAAAVGGRSSPLHFGNGTRLTVT.

In this sample, this clone turned up once. The chain links TRBV19 to TRBJ2-7; 10 positions match TRBD1. This CDR3 has 14 residues. Germline V CDR1 and CDR2: LNHDA, SQIVND (reference sequence). The trim removed 3 bases at V and 4 bases at J, leaving 3 bases unmatched. The CDR3 sequence: CASSIGTGAYEQYF. CDR3 in DNA: TGTGCCAGTAGTATTGGGACAGGGGCGTACGAGCAGTACTTC.

V gene TRBV5-8 combines with J gene TRBJ1-1; possible D gene TRBD1, 5 bases. The CDR3 covers 13 residues. The V gene lost 1 base and the J gene lost 5 bases, with 9 bases spanning the gap. CDR1 SGHTS and CDR2 YDEGEE come from the germline V gene. The CDR3 spells CASSLNRRTEAFF. In nucleotides, the CDR3 is TGTGCCAGCAGCTTGAACAGGAGAACTGAAGCTTTCTTT. Supplemented by reference TRBV5-8 and TRBJ1-1, the full variable domain reads EAGVTQSPTHLIKTRGQQATLRCSPISGHTSVYWYQQALGLGLQFLLWYDEGEERNRGNFPPRFSGRQFPNYSSELNVNALELEDSALYLCASSLNRRTEAFFGQGTRLTVV.

Remarks on this clone: The identical CDR3 is also encoded by other nucleotide sequences in the sample. The chain combines TRBV5-1 with TRBJ2-2, with 13 bases matching TRBD2. V shed 4 bases and J 5 bases; nucleotides not matched to a gene: 2. Germline V gives CDR1 SGHRS, CDR2 YFSETQ. The CDR3 runs 15 residues. Here the CDR3 DNA reads TGCGCCAGCAGCCGACTAGCGGGAGGAACCGGGGAGCTGTTTTTT. Translated, it gives CASSRLAGGTGELFF.

The rearrangement joins TRBV11-3 to TRBJ1-6; TRBD1 is a possible D gene (5 bases). V dropped 1 base and J dropped 8 bases, with 9 bases sitting between them. The length of the CDR3 is 14 residues. The germline gives CDR1 SGHNT, CDR2 YENEEA. In DNA form, the CDR3 reads TGTGCCAGCAGCTTAGGGGTAGGGGATTCACCCCTCCACTTT. It translates to CASSLGVGDSPLHF. Using reference TRBV11-3 and TRBJ1-6 for the parts outside the CDR3, the full variable domain is EAGVVQSPRYKIIEKKQPVAFWCNPISGHNTLYWYLQNLGQGPELLIRYENEEAVDDSQLPKDRFSAERLKGVDSTLKIQPAELGDSAVYLCASSLGVGDSPLHFGNGTRLTVT.

This rearrangement joins TRBV4-2 to TRBJ2-7; weak D call: TRBD2 (5 bases). Per the germline V gene, CDR1 is LGHNA and CDR2 is YNFKEQ. The CDR3 has 15 amino acids. The V gene lost 4 bases and the J gene lost 7 bases, with 20 bases spanning the gap. CDR3 DNA: TGTGCCAGCAGCCTAGTAGGAGGCCGCGATGAGGAGCAGTACTTC. Translating it yields CASSLVGGRDEEQYF.

The chain joins TRBV4-3 to TRBJ2-1; 9 nucleotides agree with TRBD2. Germline V CDR1 and CDR2: LGHNA, YSLEER. This CDR3 has 14 amino acids. Germline trimming cut 8 bases from V and 8 bases from J; bases unmatched to any gene: 10. The CDR3 region is CASQSSGAGDEQFF. DNA for the CDR3: TGCGCCAGCCAGTCTAGCGGGGCGGGAGATGAGCAGTTCTTC.

The genes are TRBV19 and TRBJ2-1; TRBD2 agrees at 8 bases. The germline V gene has CDR1 LNHDA and CDR2 SQIVND (reference sequence). V gave up 9 bases and J gave up 12 bases; unmatched junction bases: 19. The CDR3 has 15 residues. CDR3 protein: CASHSRGGGGSGQFF. In DNA, the CDR3 is TGTGCCAGCCACAGCCGCGGGGGCGGGGGGAGTGGGCAGTTCTTC.

In its sample, this clone was seen once. The chain couples TRBV28 to TRBJ2-5, with D perhaps TRBD1 (5 bases). V dropped 3 bases and J dropped 0 bases, with 5 bases sitting between them. The CDR3 consists of 13 residues. Germline V lookup: CDR1 MDHEN, CDR2 SYDVKM. CDR3 loop: CASSLTDQETQYF. The CDR3 DNA follows: TGTGCCAGCAGTTTGACAGACCAAGAGACCCAGTACTTC.